Below, 31 T cell receptor beta chains from the same sample are listed, as sequenced in a study of blood T cell repertoires in COVID-19. Only in-frame clones appear in the TCRdb table, and some are missing; sequencing was by immunoSEQ multiplex PCR. The repertoire holds tens of thousands of clones, with less than 90% as singletons. Sequenced: peripheral blood. The source is a man older than 75 with acute or convalescent COVID-19.

The rearrangement uses TRBV10-3 and TRBJ2-1; 7 bases agree with TRBD2. Trimming removed 4 bases from V and 9 bases from J; junction bases left unmatched: 12. The germline V gene has CDR1 ENHRY and CDR2 SYGVKD. This CDR3 is built from 15 residues. CDR3 coding DNA: TGTGCCATCAGTGGCGGGCTAGCGGTGCAGGCTGAGCAGTTCTTC. This translates into CAISGGLAVQAEQFF.

This clone has a handful of counts. The rearrangement uses TRBV2 and TRBJ1-1; 12 bases are a match to TRBD1. The CDR3 spans 17 residues. Trimming cost V 3 bases and J 3 bases; bases outside gene matches: 8. Germline V gives CDR1 SNHLY, CDR2 FYNNEI. In DNA form, the CDR3 reads TGTGCCAGCAGTGATGGGACAGGGGGCGAAAGGGACACTGAAGCTTTCTTT. This encodes CASSDGTGGERDTEAFF.

The V call is TRBV12-3 or TRBV12-4, the J call TRBJ1-2; 7 bases are shared with TRBD1. V lost 5 bases, J lost 8 bases, and 2 bases stayed unmatched. CDR3 length: 11 residues. The CDR3 sequence: CASSRQGGYTF. CDR3 DNA: TGTGCCAGCAGTCGACAGGGAGGCTACACCTTC.

The chain joins TRBV7-8 to TRBJ1-5; TRBD1 aligns across 7 bases. The junction had 5 bases not matched to a gene; V was cut back by 2 bases and J by 7 bases. CDR3 length: 14 residues. Germline V gene sequence: CDR1 SGHVS, CDR2 FQNEAQ. CDR3 residues: CASSLRGLRQPQHF. The CDR3 region has the DNA TGTGCCAGCAGCTTAAGGGGGCTTCGGCAGCCCCAGCATTTT. The full variable domain, rest sourced from reference TRBV7-8 and TRBJ1-5, is GAGVSQSPRYKVAKRGQDVALRCDPISGHVSLFWYQQALGQGPEFLTYFQNEAQLDKSGLPSDRFFAERPEGSVSTLKIQRTQQEDSAVYLCASSLRGLRQPQHFGDGTRLSIL.

This clone showed up just once. The chain links TRBV11-3 to TRBJ2-5; a weak D match, TRBD2 (7 bases). The CDR3 spans 12 residues. Trimming removed 5 bases at V and 4 bases at J, with 8 bases between. CDR1 and CDR2 from the germline V gene are SGHNT and YENEEA. The CDR3 sequence is CASSRGGETQYF. The CDR3 nucleotides read TGTGCCAGCAGCAGGGGGGGAGAGACCCAGTACTTC.

With regard to this clone: The junction departs from the called germline gene at one end, perhaps through a read error. The J gene is TRBJ2-1, the V gene TRBV3-1 (or the pseudogene TRBV3-2); the match to TRBD1 covers 9 bases. Germline assignment: CDR1 LGHDT and CDR2 YNNKEL (reference sequence). This CDR3 has 16 residues. The CDR3 protein is CASSLQGALSSNEQFF. Written as DNA, the CDR3 is TGTGCCAGCAGCCTACAGGGGGCCTTGTCCTCCAATGAGCAGTTCTTC.

V usage is TRBV6-1 and J usage is TRBJ2-5; D is uncertain. Per germline, CDR1 MNHNS and CDR2 SASEGT. CDR3 length: 16 amino acids. V shed 0 bases and J shed 0 bases, with 11 bases lying between them. CDR3 in amino acids: CASSEAPTPDQETQYF. The CDR3, as DNA: TGTGCCAGCAGTGAAGCCCCCACACCCGACCAAGAGACCCAGTACTTC.

The chain recombines TRBV15 with TRBJ1-2; D possibly corresponds to TRBD1 (6 bases). The V end lost 4 bases, the J end lost 2 bases, and 11 bases lay between the germline ends. Germline V CDR1 and CDR2: LNHNV, YYDKDF (reference sequence). This CDR3 spans 14 amino acids. The CDR3 protein is CATSNGGQNYGYTF. In DNA, the CDR3 is TGTGCCACCAGCAATGGAGGACAGAACTATGGCTACACCTTC.

The chain joins TRBV7-2 to TRBJ1-3, with TRBD1 as a possible D gene (5 bases). This CDR3 comprises 15 residues. Germline-derived CDR1 and CDR2 are SGHTA and FQGNSA. Trimming stripped 1 base from V and 8 bases from J, with 15 bases between. The CDR3 loop reads CASSLGGGDWDTIYF. In DNA form, the CDR3 reads TGTGCCAGCAGCTTAGGCGGGGGAGATTGGGACACCATATATTTT.

V and J are TRBV25-1 and TRBJ2-2, with TRBD1 matching 7 bases. The germline V gene has CDR1 MGHDK and CDR2 SYGVNS. The V segment lost 3 bases and the J segment 5 bases; nucleotides outside the gene matches: 6. This CDR3 is built from 15 residues. The CDR3 DNA reads as TGTGCCAGCAGTGACCGGGACAGAATTACCGGGGAGCTGTTTTTT. Amino acids: CASSDRDRITGELFF. Variable domain in full (rest from reference TRBV25-1 and TRBJ2-2): EADIYQTPRYLVIGTGKKITLECSQTMGHDKMYWYQQDPGMELHLIHYSYGVNSTEKGDLSSESTVSRIRTEHFPLTLESARPSHTSQYLCASSDRDRITGELFFGEGSRLTVL.

The J gene is TRBJ2-2, the V gene TRBV28, with D perhaps TRBD2 (6 bases). The CDR3 runs 15 residues. Trimming took 7 bases from V and 1 from J, leaving 13 bases between them. The germline CDR1 and CDR2 sequences are MDHEN and SYDVKM. The CDR3 loop reads CASTGPGGNTGELFF. CDR3 DNA: TGTGCCAGCACAGGCCCCGGGGGGAACACCGGGGAGCTGTTTTTT.

The chain uses TRBV5-1 and TRBJ2-6, with TRBD2 as a possible D gene (6 bases). V gave up 4 bases and J gave up 4 bases, with 12 bases separating them. Germline V CDR1 and CDR2: SGHRS, YFSETQ. The CDR3 has 15 amino acids. Written as DNA, the CDR3 is TGCGCCAGCAGCCGGCGGGGTATGGGGGCCAACGTCCTGACTTTC. Its translation: CASSRRGMGANVLTF. Combining the CDR3 with reference TRBV5-1 and TRBJ2-6 gives the whole variable domain KAGVTQTPRYLIKTRGQQVTLSCSPISGHRSVSWYQQTPGQGLQFLFEYFSETQRNKGNFPGRFSGRQFSNSRSEMNVSTLELGDSALYLCASSRRGMGANVLTFGAGSRLTVL.

The chain recombines TRBV27 with TRBJ1-5, with 10 bases matching TRBD1. This CDR3 is 15 amino acids long. With 6 bases clipped from V and 6 bases from J, the junction kept 8 bases outside the gene matches. Germline-derived CDR1 and CDR2 are MNHEY and SMNVEV (reference sequence). The CDR3 DNA sequence: TGTGCCAGCAGGCCGGGGACAGGGGATATTCAGCCCCAGCATTTT. This gives the protein CASRPGTGDIQPQHF.

This chain joins TRBV18 and TRBJ2-7, with a weak D call TRBD2 (6 bases). CDR1 is KGHSH, CDR2 LQKENI, per germline. V was pared by 6 bases and J by 4 bases, with 16 bases between. CDR3 length equals 14 residues. Written as DNA, the CDR3 is TGTGCCAGCTCCCTACTTCGGGGGTCATACGAGCAGTACTTC. This translates into CASSLLRGSYEQYF.

The chain employs TRBV15 and TRBJ2-7; tentative D call: TRBD2 (6 bases). CDR1 LNHNV and CDR2 YYDKDF come from the germline V gene (reference sequence). V was cut by 3 bases and J by 3 bases, with 9 bases left in between. This CDR3 spans 13 amino acids. The CDR3 sequence is CATSSGGNYEQYF. CDR3 DNA sequence: TGTGCCACCAGCAGTGGAGGGAACTACGAGCAGTACTTC.

This chain joins TRBV6-4 and TRBJ2-1; 11 bases fit TRBD1. The germline CDR1 and CDR2 sequences are MRHNA and SNTAGT. The CDR3 is 15 residues long. The J segment lost 6 bases and the V segment lost 6 bases, leaving 7 bases of the junction unmatched. The CDR3 sequence: CASSARTGGINEQFF. CDR3 nucleotide sequence: TGTGCCAGCAGCGCTCGGACAGGGGGCATCAATGAGCAGTTCTTC.

This clone was observed a few times. V is TRBV5-1 and J is TRBJ1-4; no firm D call. CDR1 and CDR2 from the germline V gene are SGHRS and YFSETQ. The ends were cut back, 4 bases at V and 0 bases at J, with 16 bases in the middle. The CDR3 extends over 17 amino acids. The CDR3 sequence is CASSQATNLPTNEKLFF. Here the CDR3 DNA reads TGCGCCAGCAGCCAGGCGACCAACCTTCCAACTAATGAAAAACTGTTTTTT.

CDR3 amino acids: CAISESGLAAYEQYF. CDR3 sequence (DNA): TGTGCCATCAGTGAGTCGGGACTAGCGGCTTACGAGCAGTACTTC. The rearrangement links TRBV10-3 to TRBJ2-7, with 11 bases aligning to TRBD2. Germline V gives CDR1 ENHRY, CDR2 SYGVKD. The ends lost 0 bases at V and 4 bases at J; junction bases unmatched: 2. This CDR3 has 15 residues.

The chain uses TRBV30 and TRBJ1-1; 11 bases align to TRBD1. J gave up 5 bases and V 3 bases, and 2 bases lay outside the gene matches. The CDR3 covers 13 residues. Germline V lookup: CDR1 GTSNPN, CDR2 SVGIG (reference sequence). CDR3 sequence (DNA): TGTGCCTGGAGGGACAGGGGGCGGACTGAAGCTTTCTTT. Translating it yields CAWRDRGRTEAFF.

The rearrangement links TRBV6-5 to TRBJ1-4; TRBD1 is a possible D gene (5 bases). Between the trimmed V and J ends, which lost 2 bases and 1 base, there was a span of 8 bases. Germline-derived CDR1 and CDR2 are MNHEY and SVGAGI. The CDR3 is 15 residues long. CDR3 DNA: TGTGCCAGCAGTTACGGCGGGGGAACTAATGAAAAACTGTTTTTT. As protein: CASSYGGGTNEKLFF.

This clone is a singleton in its sample. The J gene is TRBJ1-2, the V gene TRBV27; TRBD1 aligns across 9 bases. V dropped 6 bases and J dropped 8; count of bases not matched to a gene: 10. The CDR3 sequence is 14 residues long. Germline V gene sequence: CDR1 MNHEY, CDR2 SMNVEV (reference sequence). The CDR3 loop is CASRGQGWVGGYTF. In nucleotides, the CDR3 is TGTGCCAGCAGGGGACAGGGCTGGGTCGGGGGCTACACCTTC.

V and J are TRBV27 and TRBJ2-2, with TRBD1 identical over 7 bases. The V and J ends lost 6 bases and 1 base, in that order; junction bases with no gene match: 8. The CDR3 has 16 residues. Looked up from germline, CDR1 is MNHEY and CDR2 is SMNVEV (reference sequence). The CDR3 is CASRGDRDGNTGELFF. The CDR3, as DNA: TGTGCCAGCAGGGGAGACAGGGACGGGAACACCGGGGAGCTGTTTTTT.

The gene calls are TRBV7-2 and TRBJ2-7; 9 nucleotides align to TRBD2. The CDR3 spans 15 residues. The V gene's germline CDR1 is SGHTA and CDR2 FQGNSA. Trimming removed 4 bases from V and 4 bases from J; junction bases left unmatched: 8. The CDR3 nucleotides are TGTGCCAGCAGCTCCTCTTCTAGCGGGAATTACGAGCAGTACTTC. Its protein product is CASSSSSSGNYEQYF.

The V call is TRBV19, the J call TRBJ1-2; D perhaps matches TRBD1 (6 bases). The germline V gene has CDR1 LNHDA and CDR2 SQIVND (reference sequence). V was shortened by 3 bases and J by 4 bases, with 9 bases between the two germline ends. The CDR3 extends over 13 amino acids. CDR3 bases: TGTGCCAGTAGTATTGGGGGGGCCTATGGCTACACCTTC. Translating it yields CASSIGGAYGYTF.

V gene TRBV7-2 combines with J gene TRBJ1-3, with no clear D. The CDR3 contains 15 residues. The germline V and J ends were trimmed by 3 bases and 0 bases, with 9 bases remaining between them. Germline-derived CDR1 and CDR2 are SGHTA and FQGNSA. The DNA of the CDR3 is TGTGCCAGCAGCTTCGGGAAGTTCTCTGGAAACACCATATATTTT. Translated: CASSFGKFSGNTIYF.

This chain links TRBV9 with TRBJ1-1; a weak D match, TRBD1 (6 bases). The CDR3 runs 15 residues. Trimming shortened V by 0 bases and J by 4 bases, and 13 bases separated the two germline ends. Germline V gene sequence: CDR1 SGDLS, CDR2 YYNGEE. The CDR3, as DNA: TGTGCCAGCAGCGTAGGAGGCAGGGGCCGCACTGAAGCTTTCTTT. It encodes CASSVGGRGRTEAFF.

The J gene is TRBJ1-4, the V gene TRBV12-3 or TRBV12-4, with D unresolved. The CDR3 spans 12 residues. Trimming shortened V by 4 bases and J by 7 bases, and 7 bases separated the two germline ends. The CDR3 sequence is CASSSGSEKLFF. The CDR3 nucleotides read TGTGCCAGCAGTTCCGGGAGTGAAAAACTGTTTTTT.

The chain is built from TRBV6-2 or TRBV6-3 and TRBJ2-5, with a tentative D call TRBD2 (5 bases). V was pared by 0 bases and J by 0 bases, with 11 bases between. The length of the CDR3 is 16 residues. CDR1 is MNHEY and CDR2 is SVGEGT in the germline V gene. CDR3 DNA: TGTGCCAGCAGTTACTCGAACAGACTATACCAAGAGACCCAGTACTTC. Translating it yields CASSYSNRLYQETQYF.

The chain combines TRBV11-2 with TRBJ2-3; D not certain. Per germline, CDR1 SGHAT and CDR2 FQNNGV. Trimming took 5 bases from V and 10 from J, leaving 10 bases between them. CDR3 length: 11 amino acids. DNA of the CDR3: TGTGCCAGCAGCCGACTTTACTCGCAGTATTTT. This translates into CASSRLYSQYF.

This chain connects TRBV7-8 to TRBJ1-5; TRBD1 matches at 12 bases. This CDR3 is 17 amino acids long. V shed 6 bases and J 2 bases; nucleotides not matched to a gene: 8. CDR1 and CDR2 (germline): SGHVS, FQNEAQ. The DNA of the CDR3 is TGTGCCAGCAGTTCGGGACAGGGGGCTAGGGGCAATCAGCCCCAGCATTTT. This gives the protein CASSSGQGARGNQPQHF.

The rearrangement links TRBV6-1 to TRBJ1-3; the D is unclear. The CDR3 is 15 residues long. Germline V gene lookup returns CDR1 MNHNS and CDR2 SASEGT. Trimming took off 0 bases at V and 4 bases at J, with 10 bases between the two ends. CDR3 sequence (DNA): TGTGCCAGCAGTGAAGCGGAGGGTCTCGGAAACACCATATATTTT. This encodes CASSEAEGLGNTIYF.